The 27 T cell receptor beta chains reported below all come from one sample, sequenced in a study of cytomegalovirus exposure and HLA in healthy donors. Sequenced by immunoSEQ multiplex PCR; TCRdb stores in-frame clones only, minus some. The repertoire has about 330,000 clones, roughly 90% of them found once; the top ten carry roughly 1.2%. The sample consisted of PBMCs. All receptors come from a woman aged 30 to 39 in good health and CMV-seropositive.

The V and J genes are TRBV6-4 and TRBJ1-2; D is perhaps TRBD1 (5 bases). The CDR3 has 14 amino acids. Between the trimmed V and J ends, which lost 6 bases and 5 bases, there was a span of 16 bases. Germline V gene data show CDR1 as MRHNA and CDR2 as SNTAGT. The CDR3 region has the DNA TGTGCCAGCAGGATGACAGACAATGTTTATGGCTACACCTTC. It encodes CASRMTDNVYGYTF.

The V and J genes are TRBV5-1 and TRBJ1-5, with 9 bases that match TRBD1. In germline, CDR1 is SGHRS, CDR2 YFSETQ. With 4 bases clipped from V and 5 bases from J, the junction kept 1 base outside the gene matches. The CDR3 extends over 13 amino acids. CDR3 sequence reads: CASSRDRDQPQHF. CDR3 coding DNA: TGCGCCAGCAGCCGGGACAGGGATCAGCCCCAGCATTTT.

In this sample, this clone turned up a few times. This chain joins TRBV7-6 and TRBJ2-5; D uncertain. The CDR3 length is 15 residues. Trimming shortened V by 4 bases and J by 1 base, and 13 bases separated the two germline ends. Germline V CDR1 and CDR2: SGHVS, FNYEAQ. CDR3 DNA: TGTGCCAGCAGCTCCAACCCCAGGAGCCAAGAGACCCAGTACTTC. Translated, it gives CASSSNPRSQETQYF.

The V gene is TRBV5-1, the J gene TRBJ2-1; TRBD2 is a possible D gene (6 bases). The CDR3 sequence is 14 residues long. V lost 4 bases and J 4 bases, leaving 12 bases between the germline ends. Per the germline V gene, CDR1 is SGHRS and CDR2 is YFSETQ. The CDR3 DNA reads TGCGCCAGCAGCGGCCAGCGGGCTTACAATGAGCAGTTCTTC. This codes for CASSGQRAYNEQFF.

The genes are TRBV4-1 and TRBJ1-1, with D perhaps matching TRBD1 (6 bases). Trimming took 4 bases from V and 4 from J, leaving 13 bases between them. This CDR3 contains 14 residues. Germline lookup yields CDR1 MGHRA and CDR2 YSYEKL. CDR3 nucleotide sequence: TGCGCCAGCAGCCCAGTGGGGGCGGGCACTGAAGCTTTCTTT. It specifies CASSPVGAGTEAFF.

This CDR3 is CASSLPYGYTF. CDR3 in DNA: TGTGCCAGCAGCTTACCCTATGGCTACACCTTC. The gene calls are TRBV7-2 and TRBJ1-2; no reliable D call. V was pared by 2 bases and J by 4 bases, with 2 bases between. CDR1 is SGHTA, CDR2 FQGNSA, per germline. The CDR3 totals 11 residues. The full variable domain, completed using reference TRBV7-2 and TRBJ1-2, is GAGVSQSPSNKVTEKGKDVELRCDPISGHTALYWYRQSLGQGLEFLIYFQGNSAPDKSGLPSDRFSAERTGGSVSTLTIQRTQQEDSAVYLCASSLPYGYTFGSGTRLTVV.

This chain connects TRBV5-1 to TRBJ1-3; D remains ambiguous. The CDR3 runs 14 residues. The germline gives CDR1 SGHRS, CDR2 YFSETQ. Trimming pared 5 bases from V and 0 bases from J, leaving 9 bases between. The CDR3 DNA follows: TGCGCCAGCAGTCAGCCCGGCTCTGGAAACACCATATATTTT. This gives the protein CASSQPGSGNTIYF.

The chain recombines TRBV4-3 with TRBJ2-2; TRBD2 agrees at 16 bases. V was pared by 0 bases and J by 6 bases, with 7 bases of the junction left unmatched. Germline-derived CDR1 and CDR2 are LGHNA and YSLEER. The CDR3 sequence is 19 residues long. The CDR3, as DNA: TGCGCCAGCAGCCAAGAGGGACTAGCGGGAGGGCCTGGAGCCGGGGAGCTGTTTTTT. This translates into CASSQEGLAGGPGAGELFF.

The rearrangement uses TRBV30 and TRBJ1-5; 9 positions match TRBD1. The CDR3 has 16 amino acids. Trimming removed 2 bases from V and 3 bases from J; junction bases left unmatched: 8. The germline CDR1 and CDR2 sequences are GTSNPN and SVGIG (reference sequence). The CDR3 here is CAWSLWGQGHNQPQHF. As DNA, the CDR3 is TGTGCCTGGAGTTTATGGGGACAGGGCCACAATCAGCCCCAGCATTTT. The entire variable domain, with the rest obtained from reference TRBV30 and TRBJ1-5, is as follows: SQTIHQWPATLVQPVGSPLSLECTVEGTSNPNLYWYRQAAGRGLQLLFYSVGIGQISSEVPQNLSASRPQDRQFILSSKKLLLSDSGFYLCAWSLWGQGHNQPQHFGDGTRLSIL.

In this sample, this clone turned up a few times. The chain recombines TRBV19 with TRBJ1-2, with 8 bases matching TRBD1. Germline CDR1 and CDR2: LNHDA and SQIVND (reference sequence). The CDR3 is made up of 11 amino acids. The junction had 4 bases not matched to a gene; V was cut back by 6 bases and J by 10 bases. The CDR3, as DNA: TGTGCCAGTAGGACAGGGGAAGACTACACCTTC. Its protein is CASRTGEDYTF.

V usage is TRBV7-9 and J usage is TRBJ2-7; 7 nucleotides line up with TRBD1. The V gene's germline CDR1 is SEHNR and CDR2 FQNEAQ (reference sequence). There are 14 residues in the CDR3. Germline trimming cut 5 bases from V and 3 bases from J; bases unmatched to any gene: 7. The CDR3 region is CASSPSGQNYEQYF. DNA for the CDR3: TGTGCCAGCAGCCCGTCGGGACAGAACTACGAGCAGTACTTC.

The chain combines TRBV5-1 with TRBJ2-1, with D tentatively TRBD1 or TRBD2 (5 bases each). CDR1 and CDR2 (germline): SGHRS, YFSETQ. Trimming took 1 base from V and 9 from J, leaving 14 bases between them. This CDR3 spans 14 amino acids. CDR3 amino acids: CASSLSGRAGEQFF. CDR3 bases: TGCGCCAGCAGCTTGTCTGGCAGGGCGGGTGAGCAGTTCTTC.

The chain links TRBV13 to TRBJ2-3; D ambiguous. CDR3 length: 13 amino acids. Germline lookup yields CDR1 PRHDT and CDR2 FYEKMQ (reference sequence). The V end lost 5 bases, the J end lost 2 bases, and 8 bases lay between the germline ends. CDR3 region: CASSPDITDTQYF. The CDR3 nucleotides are TGTGCCAGCAGCCCTGACATCACAGATACGCAGTATTTT.

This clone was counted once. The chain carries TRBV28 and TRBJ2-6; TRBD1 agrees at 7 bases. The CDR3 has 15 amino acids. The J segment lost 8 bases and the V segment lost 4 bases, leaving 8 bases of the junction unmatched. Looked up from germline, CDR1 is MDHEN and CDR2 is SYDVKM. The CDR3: CASSSPGQYPNVLTF. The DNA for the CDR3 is TGTGCCAGCAGTTCGCCGGGACAGTATCCCAACGTCCTGACTTTC. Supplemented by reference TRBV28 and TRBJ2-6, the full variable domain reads DVKVTQSSRYLVKRTGEKVFLECVQDMDHENMFWYRQDPGLGLRLIYFSYDVKMKEKGDIPEGYSVSREKKERFSLILESASTNQTSMYLCASSSPGQYPNVLTFGAGSRLTVL.

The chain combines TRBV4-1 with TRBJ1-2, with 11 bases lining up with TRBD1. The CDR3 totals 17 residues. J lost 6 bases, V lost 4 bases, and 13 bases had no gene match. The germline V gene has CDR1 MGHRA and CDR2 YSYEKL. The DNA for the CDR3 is TGCGCCAGCAGCCCGGGCTTGGGACAGGGGGAAATCGATGGCTACACCTTC. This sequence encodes CASSPGLGQGEIDGYTF.

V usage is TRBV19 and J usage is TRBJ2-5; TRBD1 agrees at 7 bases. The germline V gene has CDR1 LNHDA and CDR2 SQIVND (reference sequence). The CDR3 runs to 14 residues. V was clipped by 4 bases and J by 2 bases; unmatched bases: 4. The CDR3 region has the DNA TGTGCCAGTAGTAAGCGGACAGGTCAAGAGACCCAGTACTTC. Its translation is CASSKRTGQETQYF.

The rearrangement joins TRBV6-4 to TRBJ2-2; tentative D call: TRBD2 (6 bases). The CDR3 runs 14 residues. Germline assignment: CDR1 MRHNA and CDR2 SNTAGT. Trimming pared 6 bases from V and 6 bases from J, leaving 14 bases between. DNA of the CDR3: TGTGCCAGCAGGCCGGAGGGTCCGGCCGGGGAGCTGTTTTTT. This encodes CASRPEGPAGELFF.

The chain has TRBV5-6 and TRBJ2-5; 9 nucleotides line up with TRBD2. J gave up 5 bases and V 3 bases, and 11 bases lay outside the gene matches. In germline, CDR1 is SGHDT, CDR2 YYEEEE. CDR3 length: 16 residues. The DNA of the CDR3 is TGTGCCAGCAGCTCCCGAGGAGGGGCGGGAGGGGAGACCCAGTACTTC. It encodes CASSSRGGAGGETQYF.

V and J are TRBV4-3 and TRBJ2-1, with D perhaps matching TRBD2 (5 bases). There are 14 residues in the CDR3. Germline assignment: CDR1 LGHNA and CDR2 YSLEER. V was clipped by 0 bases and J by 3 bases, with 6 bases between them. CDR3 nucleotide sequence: TGCGCCAGCAGCCAAGAGGACTTCTACAATGAGCAGTTCTTC. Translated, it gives CASSQEDFYNEQFF.

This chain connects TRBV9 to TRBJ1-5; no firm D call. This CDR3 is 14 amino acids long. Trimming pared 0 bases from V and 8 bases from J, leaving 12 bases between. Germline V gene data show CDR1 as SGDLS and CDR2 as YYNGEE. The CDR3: CASSVGQAEEPQHF. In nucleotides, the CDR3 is TGTGCCAGCAGCGTAGGTCAGGCCGAGGAGCCCCAGCATTTT.

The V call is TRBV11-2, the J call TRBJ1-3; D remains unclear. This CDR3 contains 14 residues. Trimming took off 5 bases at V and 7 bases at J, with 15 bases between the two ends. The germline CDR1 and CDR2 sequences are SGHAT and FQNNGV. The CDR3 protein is CASSRANRWNTIYF. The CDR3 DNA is TGTGCCAGCAGCAGAGCTAATCGCTGGAACACCATATATTTT.

CDR3 sequence: CASSLGLAGIRVEQFF. The DNA for the CDR3 is TGTGCCAGCAGCTTAGGACTAGCGGGGATCCGGGTCGAGCAGTTCTTC. The chain carries TRBV7-9 and TRBJ2-1, with 11 bases lining up with TRBD2. V was clipped by 1 base and J by 10 bases; unmatched bases: 9. Germline-derived CDR1 and CDR2 are SEHNR and FQNEAQ (reference sequence). The length of the CDR3 is 16 residues.

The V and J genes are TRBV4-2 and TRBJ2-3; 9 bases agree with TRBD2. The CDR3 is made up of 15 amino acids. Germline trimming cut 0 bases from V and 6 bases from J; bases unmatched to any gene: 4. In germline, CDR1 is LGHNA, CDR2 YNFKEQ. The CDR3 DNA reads TGTGCCAGCAGCCAAGATGAGAGCGGGGGGGATACGCAGTATTTT. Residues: CASSQDESGGDTQYF.

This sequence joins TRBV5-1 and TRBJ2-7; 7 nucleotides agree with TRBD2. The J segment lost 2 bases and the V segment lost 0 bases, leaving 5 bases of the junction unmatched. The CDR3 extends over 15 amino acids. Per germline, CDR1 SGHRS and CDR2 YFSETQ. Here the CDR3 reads CASSLVGGRAYEQYF. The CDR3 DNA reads TGCGCCAGCAGCTTGGTAGGCGGGAGAGCCTACGAGCAGTACTTC.

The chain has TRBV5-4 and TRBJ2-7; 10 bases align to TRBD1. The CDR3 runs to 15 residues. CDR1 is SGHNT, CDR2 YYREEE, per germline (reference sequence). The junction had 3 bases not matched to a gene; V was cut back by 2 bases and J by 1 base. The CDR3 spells CASSLPGQGSYEQYF. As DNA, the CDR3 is TGTGCCAGCAGCTTACCGGGACAGGGGTCCTACGAGCAGTACTTC.

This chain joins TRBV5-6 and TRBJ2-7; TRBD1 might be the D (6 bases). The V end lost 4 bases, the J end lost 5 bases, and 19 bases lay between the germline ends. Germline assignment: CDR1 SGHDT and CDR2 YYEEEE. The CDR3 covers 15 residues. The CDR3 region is CASSNTNRAVHEQYF. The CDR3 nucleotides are TGTGCCAGCAGCAACACGAACAGGGCGGTCCACGAGCAGTACTTC.

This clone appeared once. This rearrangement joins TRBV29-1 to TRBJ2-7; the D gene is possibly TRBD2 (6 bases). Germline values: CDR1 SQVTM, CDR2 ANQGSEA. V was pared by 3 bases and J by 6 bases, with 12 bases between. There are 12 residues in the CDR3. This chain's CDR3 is CSVEGGRFEQYF. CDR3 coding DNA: TGCAGCGTTGAGGGAGGACGTTTCGAGCAGTACTTC.